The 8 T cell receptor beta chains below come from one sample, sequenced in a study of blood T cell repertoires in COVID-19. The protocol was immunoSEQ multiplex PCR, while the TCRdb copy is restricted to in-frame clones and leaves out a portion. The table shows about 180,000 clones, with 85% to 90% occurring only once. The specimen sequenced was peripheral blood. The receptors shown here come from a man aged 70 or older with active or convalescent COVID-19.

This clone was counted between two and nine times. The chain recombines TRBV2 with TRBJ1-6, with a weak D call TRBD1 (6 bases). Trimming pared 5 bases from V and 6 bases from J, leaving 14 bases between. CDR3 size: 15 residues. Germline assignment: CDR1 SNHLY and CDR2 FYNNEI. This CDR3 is CASSQRGGGNSPLHF. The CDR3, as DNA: TGTGCCAGCAGTCAGAGAGGGGGGGGTAATTCACCCCTCCACTTT.

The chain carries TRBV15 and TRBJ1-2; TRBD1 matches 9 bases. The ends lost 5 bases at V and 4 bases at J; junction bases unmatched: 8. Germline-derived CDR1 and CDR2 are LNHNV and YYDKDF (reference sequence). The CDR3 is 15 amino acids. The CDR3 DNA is TGTGCCACCAGCGGCCGGGGACAGGGCCTCTATGGCTACACCTTC. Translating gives CATSGRGQGLYGYTF.

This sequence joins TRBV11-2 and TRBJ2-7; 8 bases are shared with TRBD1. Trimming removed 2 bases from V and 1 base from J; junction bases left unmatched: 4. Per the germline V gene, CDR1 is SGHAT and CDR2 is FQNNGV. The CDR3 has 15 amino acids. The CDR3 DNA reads TGTGCCAGCAGCTTAAGGACAGGGCGATCCTACGAGCAGTACTTC. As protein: CASSLRTGRSYEQYF. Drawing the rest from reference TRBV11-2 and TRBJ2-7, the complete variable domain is EAGVAQSPRYKIIEKRQSVAFWCNPISGHATLYWYQQILGQGPKLLIQFQNNGVVDDSQLPKDRFSAERLKGVDSTLKIQPAKLEDSAVYLCASSLRTGRSYEQYFGPGTRLTVT.

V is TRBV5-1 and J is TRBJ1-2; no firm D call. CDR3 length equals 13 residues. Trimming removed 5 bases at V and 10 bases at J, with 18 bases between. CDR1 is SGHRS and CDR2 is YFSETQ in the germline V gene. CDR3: CASSERQEPNYTF. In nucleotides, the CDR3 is TGCGCCAGCAGTGAGAGGCAAGAACCGAACTACACCTTC.

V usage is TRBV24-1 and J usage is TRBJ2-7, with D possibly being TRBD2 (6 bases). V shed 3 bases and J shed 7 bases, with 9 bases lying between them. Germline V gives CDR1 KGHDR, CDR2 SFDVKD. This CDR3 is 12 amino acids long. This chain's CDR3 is CATSDRRGEQYF. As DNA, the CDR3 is TGTGCCACCAGTGATCGGAGGGGAGAGCAGTACTTC.

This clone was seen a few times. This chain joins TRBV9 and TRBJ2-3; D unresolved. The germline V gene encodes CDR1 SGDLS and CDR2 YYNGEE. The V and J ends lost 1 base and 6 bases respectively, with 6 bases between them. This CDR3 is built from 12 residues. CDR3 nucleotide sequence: TGTGCCAGCAGCGTATCCGAGGATACGCAGTATTTT. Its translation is CASSVSEDTQYF.

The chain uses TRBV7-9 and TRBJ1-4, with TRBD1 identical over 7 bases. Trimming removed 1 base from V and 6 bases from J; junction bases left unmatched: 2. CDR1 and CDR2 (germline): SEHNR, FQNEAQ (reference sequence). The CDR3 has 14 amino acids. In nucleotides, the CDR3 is TGTGCCAGCAGCTTAGACAGGGGACATGAAAAACTGTTTTTT. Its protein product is CASSLDRGHEKLFF.

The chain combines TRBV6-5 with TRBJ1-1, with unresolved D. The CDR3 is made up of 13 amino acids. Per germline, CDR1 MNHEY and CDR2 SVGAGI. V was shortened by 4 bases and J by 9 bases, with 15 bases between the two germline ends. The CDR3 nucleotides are TGTGCCAGCAGTTTCCCGGGAGCACCCAAAGCTTTCTTT. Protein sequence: CASSFPGAPKAFF.